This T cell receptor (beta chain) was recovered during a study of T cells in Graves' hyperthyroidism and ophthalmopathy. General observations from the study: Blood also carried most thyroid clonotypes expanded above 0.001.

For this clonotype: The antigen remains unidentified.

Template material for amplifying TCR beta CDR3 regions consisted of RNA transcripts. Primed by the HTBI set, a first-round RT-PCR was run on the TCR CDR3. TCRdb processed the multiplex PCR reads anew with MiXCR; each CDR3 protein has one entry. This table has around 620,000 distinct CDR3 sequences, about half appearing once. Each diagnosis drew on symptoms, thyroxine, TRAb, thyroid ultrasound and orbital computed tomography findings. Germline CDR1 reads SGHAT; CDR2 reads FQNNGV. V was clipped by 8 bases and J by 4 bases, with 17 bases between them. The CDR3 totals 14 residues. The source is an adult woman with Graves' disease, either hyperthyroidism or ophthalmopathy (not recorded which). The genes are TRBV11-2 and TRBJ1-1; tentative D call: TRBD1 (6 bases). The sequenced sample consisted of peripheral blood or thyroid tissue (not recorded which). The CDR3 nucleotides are TGTGCCAGCGGAGAACAGGGTTGGGGCACTGAAGCTTTCTTT. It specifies CASGEQGWGTEAFF.